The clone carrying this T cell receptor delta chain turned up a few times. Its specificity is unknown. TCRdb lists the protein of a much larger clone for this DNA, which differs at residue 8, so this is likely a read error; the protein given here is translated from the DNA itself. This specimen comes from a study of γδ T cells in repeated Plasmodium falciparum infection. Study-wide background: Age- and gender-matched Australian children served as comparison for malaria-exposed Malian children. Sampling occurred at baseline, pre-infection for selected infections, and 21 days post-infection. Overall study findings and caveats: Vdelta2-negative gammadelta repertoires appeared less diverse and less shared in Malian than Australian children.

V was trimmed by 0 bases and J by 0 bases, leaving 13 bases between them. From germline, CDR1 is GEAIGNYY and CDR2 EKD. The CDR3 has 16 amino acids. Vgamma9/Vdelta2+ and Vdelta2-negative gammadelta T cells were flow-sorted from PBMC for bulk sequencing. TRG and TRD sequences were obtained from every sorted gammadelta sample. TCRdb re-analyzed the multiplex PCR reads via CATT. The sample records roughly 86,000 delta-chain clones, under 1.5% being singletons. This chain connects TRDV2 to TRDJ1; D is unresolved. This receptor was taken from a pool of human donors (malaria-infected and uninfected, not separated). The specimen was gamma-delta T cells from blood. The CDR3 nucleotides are TGTGCCTGTGACACCGTGGCTGAGGCGTACACCGATAAACTCATCTTT. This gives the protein CACDTVAEAYTDKLIF.